This T cell receptor beta chain was profiled in a study of post-analysis software for immune sequencing data. Overall study context: Multiple sclerosis in the patients followed relapsing-remitting, secondary progressive and progressive-relapsing courses.

General study findings and limits: About five TRBV segments, including TRBV5-6, TRBV5-1 and TRBV20-1, were more frequent in patients than controls. People with multiple sclerosis had a significantly lower normalized Chao1 diversity than controls did.

Turning to this clonotype: Its antigen remains unidentified.

Carried by the TCR beta cDNA libraries were unique molecular identifiers. From the PCR reads, TCRdb called clonotypes with MiXCR, one entry per CDR3 protein. The sample lists about 460,000 distinct CDR3 sequences, under 55% occurring once. The V gene end was trimmed by 3 bases and the J gene end by 0 bases; junction bases not matched to a gene: 12. Germline V gives CDR1 SGHKS, CDR2 YYEKEE (reference sequence). The CDR3 is made up of 18 amino acids. The gene calls are TRBV5-5 and TRBJ2-3; 8 bases are a match to TRBD2. The material sequenced was blood. This clonotype was sampled from a girl aged 10 to 17 with multiple sclerosis. The CDR3 sequence: CASSSTRTSLPSTDTQYF. CDR3 nucleotide sequence: TGTGCCAGCAGCTCGACTCGGACTAGCTTACCTAGCACAGATACGCAGTATTTT. The full variable domain, completed using reference TRBV5-5 and TRBJ2-3, is DAGVTQSPTHLIKTRGQQVTLRCSPISGHKSVSWYQQVLGQGPQFIFQYYEKEERGRGNFPDRFSARQFPNYSSELNVNALLLGDSALYLCASSSTRTSLPSTDTQYFGPGTRLTVL.